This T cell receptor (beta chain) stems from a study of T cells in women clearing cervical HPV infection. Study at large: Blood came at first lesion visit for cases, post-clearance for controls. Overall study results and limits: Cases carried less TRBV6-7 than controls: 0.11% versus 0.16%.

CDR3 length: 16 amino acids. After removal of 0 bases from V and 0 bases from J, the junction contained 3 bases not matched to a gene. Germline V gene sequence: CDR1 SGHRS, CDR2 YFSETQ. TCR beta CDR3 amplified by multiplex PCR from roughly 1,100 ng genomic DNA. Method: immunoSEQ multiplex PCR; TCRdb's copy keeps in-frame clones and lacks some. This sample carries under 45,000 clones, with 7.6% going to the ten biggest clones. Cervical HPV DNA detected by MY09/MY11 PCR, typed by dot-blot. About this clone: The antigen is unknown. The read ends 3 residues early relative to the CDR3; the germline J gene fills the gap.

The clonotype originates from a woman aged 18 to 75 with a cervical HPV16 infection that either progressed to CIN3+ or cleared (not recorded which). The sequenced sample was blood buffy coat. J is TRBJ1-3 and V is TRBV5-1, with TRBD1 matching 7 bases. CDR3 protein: CASSLVGGHSGNTIYF. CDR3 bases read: TGCGCCAGCAGCTTGGTAGGGGGCCACTCTGGAAACACC.